Listed below are T cell receptor beta chains from one sample, sequenced in a study of T-cell memory formation after mild COVID-19. Via MiXCR, TCRdb re-called the 5' RACE reads, giving one row per CDR3 protein. The sample records 250,000 to 300,000 distinct CDR3 sequences, under 20% being singletons. What was sequenced was PBMCs or a T cell subset sorted from them (not recorded which). These TCRs come from a man aged 18 to 29 who had mild COVID-19 (a few samples of this study predate the infection). Cell type and time point are not known. CDR3s include the opening cysteine and the closing phenylalanine or tryptophan. The D gene is left open where the match is weak. The size entry is marked missing in some rows and otherwise reads once, few, many or a size class.

v_gene: TRBV18
j_gene: TRBJ1-4
d_gene: TRBD1
abundance: -
CDR3nt: TGTGCCAGCTCACTTACAGGGGCGGCTAATGAAAAACTGTTTTTT
CDR3aa: CASSLTGAANEKLFF

v_gene: TRBV9
j_gene: TRBJ2-1
d_gene: TRBD1
abundance: -
CDR3nt: TGTGCCAGCAGTGGGGCAGGGGGCATCAATGAGCAGTTCTTC
CDR3aa: CASSGAGGINEQFF

v_gene: TRBV12-3/TRBV12-4
j_gene: TRBJ2-3
d_gene: -
abundance: -
CDR3nt: TGTGCCAGCAGTTTCTGGGGGATTGCTAGCACAGATACGCAGTATTTT
CDR3aa: CASSFWGIASTDTQYF

v_gene: TRBV4-1
j_gene: TRBJ2-1
d_gene: -
abundance: few
CDR3nt: TGCGCCAGCAGCCAAGCCAATCTGGTCGGGAGCTCCTACAATGAGCAGTTCTTC
CDR3aa: CASSQANLVGSSYNEQFF

v_gene: TRBV4-2
j_gene: TRBJ2-7
d_gene: -
abundance: few
CDR3nt: TGTGCCAGCAGCCAAGGGGGGACGTCTTACGAGCAGTACTTC
CDR3aa: CASSQGGTSYEQYF

v_gene: TRBV27
j_gene: TRBJ1-1
d_gene: -
abundance: -
CDR3nt: TGTGCCAGCAGTTCTCTTCAGGGGCACACTGAAGCTTTCTTT
CDR3aa: CASSSLQGHTEAFF

v_gene: TRBV20-1
j_gene: TRBJ1-2
d_gene: -
abundance: few
CDR3nt: TGCAGTGCTCGACGCAGGGACAACTTGTATGGCTACACCTTC
CDR3aa: CSARRRDNLYGYTF

v_gene: TRBV6-1
j_gene: TRBJ1-2
d_gene: -
abundance: few
CDR3nt: TGTGCCAGCAGTGCCTTTGATCGCTACACCTTC
CDR3aa: CASSAFDRYTF

v_gene: TRBV7-2
j_gene: TRBJ1-6
d_gene: -
abundance: -
CDR3nt: TGTGCCAGCAGCTTAGACCTGGGTGATTCACCCCTCCACTTT
CDR3aa: CASSLDLGDSPLHF

v_gene: TRBV5-1
j_gene: TRBJ1-2
d_gene: -
abundance: -
CDR3nt: TGCGCCAGCAGCTTGGCCAGGAACTATGGCTACACCTTC
CDR3aa: CASSLARNYGYTF